This is a list of T cell receptor beta chains from one sample in a study of T cells in Graves' hyperthyroidism and ophthalmopathy. TCRdb itself ran the multiplex PCR reads through MiXCR, one entry per CDR3 protein. The table shows about 250,000 distinct CDR3 sequences, with around 26% occurring only once. The sequencing sample was made of blood. Every receptor here comes from a woman aged 40 to 55 with Graves' ophthalmopathy. Each CDR3 is given with its conserved first and last residue. The D gene is left open where the match is weak. For some rows the clone size is stated as once, few or many, or as a class when expanded; others skip it.

D: TRBD1
size: few
J: TRBJ1-1
V: TRBV3-1
CDR3: CASSRDSPTEAFF
DNA: TGTGCCAGCAGCCGGGACAGTCCCACTGAAGCTTTCTTT

D: TRBD1
size: NA
J: TRBJ1-2
V: TRBV20-1
CDR3: CSATRDSTSGYTF
DNA: TGCAGTGCCACACGGGACAGCACTTCTGGCTACACCTTC

D: NA
size: many
J: TRBJ2-2
V: TRBV6-1
CDR3: CASRDGLSRGTGELFF
DNA: TGTGCCAGCAGAGATGGACTTTCCCGGGGCACCGGGGAGCTGTTTTTT

D: NA
size: NA
J: TRBJ2-4
V: TRBV12-3/TRBV12-4
CDR3: CASSPSAGFDIQYF
DNA: TGTGCCAGCAGTCCTAGTGCGGGTTTTGACATTCAGTACTTC

D: TRBD1
size: many
J: TRBJ2-7
V: TRBV4-2
CDR3: CASSQEWTGAYEQYF
DNA: TGTGCCAGCAGCCAAGAGTGGACAGGGGCCTACGAGCAGTACTTC

D: TRBD1
size: many
J: TRBJ2-7
V: TRBV6-1
CDR3: CASTPLGQGSYEQYF
DNA: TGTGCCAGCACCCCTTTGGGACAGGGGTCCTACGAGCAGTACTTC

D: NA
size: many
J: TRBJ1-5
V: TRBV20-1
CDR3: CSASYGENQPQHF
DNA: TGCAGTGCTAGTTACGGGGAAAATCAGCCCCAGCATTTT

D: NA
size: many
J: TRBJ2-7
V: TRBV3-1
CDR3: CASSQVGWETTYEQYF
DNA: TGTGCCAGCAGCCAAGTTGGGTGGGAGACGACCTACGAGCAGTACTTC

D: TRBD1
size: many
J: TRBJ1-1
V: TRBV28
CDR3: CASYRGRTEAFF
DNA: TGTGCCAGCTACAGGGGGAGGACTGAAGCTTTCTTT

D: NA
size: many
J: TRBJ1-2
V: TRBV28
CDR3: CASSPWTDTNGYTF
DNA: TGTGCCAGCAGTCCCTGGACAGATACGAATGGCTACACCTTC